These 22 T cell receptor beta chains were all obtained from the same sample, sequenced in a study of blood T cells in healthy people across ages. PCR was performed a second time for about 7 to 12 cycles using a sample-barcoded 5' primer and a J-beta primer mix. A single record per CDR3 protein comes from TCRdb applying MiXCR to the 5' RACE reads. The table shows hundreds of thousands of distinct CDR3 sequences, with 40% to 45% occurring only once. Sequencing used blood. These receptors originate from an older man in good health.

The chain has TRBV20-1 and TRBJ2-5, with D perhaps matching TRBD1 (5 bases). This CDR3 region has 15 residues. Per the germline V gene, CDR1 is DFQATT and CDR2 is SNEGSKA (reference sequence). Between the trimmed V and J ends, which lost 4 bases and 4 bases, there was a span of 19 bases. CDR3 sequence reads: CSAKDHRQPVETQYF. The CDR3 coding sequence is TGCAGTGCTAAAGACCACAGACAGCCCGTAGAGACCCAGTACTTC.

The rearrangement uses TRBV12-3 or TRBV12-4 and TRBJ2-5, with 11 bases that match TRBD1. This CDR3 has 15 residues. The junction had 14 bases not matched to a gene; V was cut back by 6 bases and J by 11 bases. The CDR3 protein is CASRPPGQGVGEQYF. Written as DNA, the CDR3 is TGTGCCAGCAGACCTCCGGGACAGGGGGTGGGGGAGCAGTACTTC.

This clonotype was seen more than once but under ten times. The chain employs TRBV20-1 and TRBJ2-1, with 16 bases identical to TRBD2. Germline trimming cut 0 bases from V and 0 bases from J; bases unmatched to any gene: 8. The length of the CDR3 is 20 residues. CDR1 and CDR2 (germline): DFQATT, SNEGSKA (reference sequence). CDR3 nucleotide sequence: TGCAGTGCTAGAGATGCGTCCGGGACTAGCGGGGGGGCCTCCTACAATGAGCAGTTCTTC. Residues: CSARDASGTSGGASYNEQFF.

The V gene is TRBV7-2, the J gene TRBJ2-7; 11 positions match TRBD2. Germline loops: CDR1 SGHTA, CDR2 FQGNSA. V lost 5 bases and J lost 10; bases outside the gene matches: 10. The CDR3 runs 14 residues. This CDR3 reads CASSLGLAEKAQYF. The CDR3 bases are TGTGCCAGCAGCCTGGGACTAGCGGAAAAGGCACAGTACTTC.

The V call is TRBV9, the J call TRBJ2-2, with D tentatively TRBD1 or TRBD2 (5 bases each). This CDR3 is 15 amino acids long. CDR1 SGDLS and CDR2 YYNGEE come from the germline V gene. V lost 0 bases, J lost 6 bases, and 12 bases lay in between. CDR3 sequence reads: CASSVVPEGSGELFF. CDR3 coding DNA: TGTGCCAGCAGCGTAGTCCCAGAGGGGTCCGGGGAGCTGTTTTTT.

CDR3 in DNA: TGTGCCAGCAGCACCCCCCGCTCAGGACAGGGGAGCGAGCAGTACTTC. This codes for CASSTPRSGQGSEQYF. This chain links TRBV6-5 with TRBJ2-7; 9 bases line up with TRBD1. CDR3 length: 16 amino acids. With V trimmed by 6 bases and J by 6 bases, 15 bases remained unmatched. Looked up from germline, CDR1 is MNHEY and CDR2 is SVGAGI.

This clonotype has only a few counts. The V and J genes are TRBV5-5 and TRBJ1-4; the match to TRBD1 covers 8 bases. The V gene end was trimmed by 4 bases and the J gene end by 7 bases; junction bases not matched to a gene: 9. From germline, CDR1 is SGHKS and CDR2 YYEKEE (reference sequence). The CDR3 is 15 amino acids. In DNA, the CDR3 is TGTGCCAGCAGCCAGACAGGGGCGGGAACTGAAAAACTGTTTTTT. It encodes CASSQTGAGTEKLFF.

The DNA for the CDR3 is TGTGCCAGCAGTGTCGGGACTAGTCCCTACAATGAGCAGTTCTTC. Amino acids: CASSVGTSPYNEQFF. The V call is TRBV6-2 or TRBV6-3, the J call TRBJ2-1; the match to TRBD2 covers 8 bases. Germline-derived CDR1 and CDR2 are MNHEY and SVGEGT. V shed 5 bases, J shed 2 bases, and the junction held 5 bases outside the gene matches. The CDR3 totals 15 residues.

This chain joins TRBV14 and TRBJ2-4; the D gene is possibly TRBD1 (5 bases). The last part of the DNA fits TRBJ2-7 better; the J call may be wrong. The CDR3 is made up of 15 amino acids. Per the germline V gene, CDR1 is SGHDN and CDR2 is FVKESK. CDR3 coding DNA: TGTGCCAGCAGCCAACACACAGGAAGGTCCTACGAGCAGTACTTC. This encodes CASSQHTGRSYEQYF.

The chain joins TRBV3-1 to TRBJ2-2, with 12 nucleotides matching TRBD1. This CDR3 is 17 amino acids long. V gave up 5 bases and J gave up 5 bases; unmatched junction bases: 9. Looked up from germline, CDR1 is LGHDT and CDR2 is YNNKEL (reference sequence). CDR3 protein: CASSFGTGGAGTGELFF. DNA for the CDR3: TGTGCCAGCAGCTTTGGGACAGGGGGCGCGGGGACCGGGGAGCTGTTTTTT.

V and J are TRBV29-1 and TRBJ2-2; D is perhaps TRBD1 (6 bases). CDR3 length: 14 residues. Germline-derived CDR1 and CDR2 are SQVTM and ANQGSEA. The V gene lost 5 bases and the J gene lost 5 bases, with 15 bases spanning the gap. CDR3 coding DNA: TGCAGCGTTCTCCCAGGGGCCAGAACCGGGGAGCTGTTTTTT. This encodes CSVLPGARTGELFF.

This clonotype was seen a single time. Since a much larger clone is just one base distant, this may be a read error. The chain is built from TRBV29-1 and TRBJ2-5, with TRBD2 matching over 10 bases. The CDR3 runs 15 residues. Trimming cost V 8 bases and J 2 bases; bases outside gene matches: 11. Germline loops: CDR1 SQVTM, CDR2 ANQGSEA. CDR3 in DNA: TGCAGCTTATCGGCTAGCGGGAGTTGGCAAGAGACCCAGTACTTC. Translating it yields CSLSASGSWQETQYF.

The rearrangement uses TRBV20-1 and TRBJ2-5, with 8 bases aligning to TRBD2. The germline V gene encodes CDR1 DFQATT and CDR2 SNEGSKA (reference sequence). The CDR3 spans 14 residues. Germline trimming cut 8 bases from V and 2 bases from J; bases unmatched to any gene: 10. The CDR3 protein is CSTNGGGLQETQYF. DNA for the CDR3: TGCAGTACTAACGGGGGGGGATTACAAGAGACCCAGTACTTC.

This chain connects TRBV7-2 to TRBJ2-5; D is ambiguous. Germline lookup yields CDR1 SGHTA and CDR2 FQGNSA. V dropped 1 base and J dropped 1 base, with 7 bases sitting between them. This CDR3 spans 14 amino acids. The CDR3 DNA sequence: TGTGCCAGCAGCTTAGGGAGCCGCCAAGAGACCCAGTACTTC. Translating gives CASSLGSRQETQYF.

This clonotype occurred a few times. The genes are TRBV20-1 and TRBJ2-7, with 10 positions matching TRBD1. The CDR3 loop spans 12 amino acids. The V and J ends lost 4 bases and 7 bases, in that order; junction bases with no gene match: 4. Germline V gene lookup returns CDR1 DFQATT and CDR2 SNEGSKA (reference sequence). The CDR3 bases are TGCAGTGCTAAGACAGGGGGCGGGGAGCAGTACTTC. It is translated as CSAKTGGGEQYF.

The chain links TRBV20-1 to TRBJ2-7, with 9 bases aligning to TRBD2. This CDR3 spans 16 amino acids. Per germline, CDR1 DFQATT and CDR2 SNEGSKA (reference sequence). The trim removed 1 base at V and 2 bases at J, leaving 9 bases unmatched. CDR3: CSARVLAGGGTYEQYF. Written as DNA, the CDR3 is TGCAGTGCTAGAGTACTGGCGGGAGGGGGAACCTACGAGCAGTACTTC.

This clonotype was counted many times. The chain has TRBV27 and TRBJ2-6; D unresolved. Germline CDR1 is MNHEY and CDR2 is SMNVEV (reference sequence). V was cut by 3 bases and J by 2 bases, with 14 bases left in between. The CDR3 totals 17 residues. The CDR3 bases are TGTGCCAGCAGTTTCCTCGGGTCCAGGACTGGGGCCAACGTCCTGACTTTC. Its protein product is CASSFLGSRTGANVLTF.

The rearrangement links TRBV15 to TRBJ2-1; 7 bases line up with TRBD1. Germline V gene lookup returns CDR1 LNHNV and CDR2 YYDKDF (reference sequence). The CDR3 runs to 15 residues. With V trimmed by 1 base and J by 6 bases, 6 bases remained unmatched. CDR3 nucleotides: TGTGCCACCAGCAGAGCTACAGGGGTGGGCAATGAGCAGTTCTTC. Its protein is CATSRATGVGNEQFF.

J is TRBJ2-2 and V is TRBV29-1; no clear D gene. Germline-derived CDR1 and CDR2 are SQVTM and ANQGSEA. V dropped 7 bases and J dropped 0 bases, with 21 bases sitting between them. The CDR3 covers 17 residues. The CDR3, as DNA: TGCAGCGCGATTGCACCTACCGAGACAACGAACACCGGGGAGCTGTTTTTT. Its translation is CSAIAPTETTNTGELFF.

CDR3 sequence reads: CASSLFSTARGSPLHF. The CDR3 DNA is TGTGCCAGCAGCTTATTTTCGACAGCCAGAGGTTCACCCCTCCACTTT. This chain links TRBV7-3 with TRBJ1-6; tentatively, D is TRBD1 (5 bases). Deletions cut 2 bases from V and 9 bases from J, with 17 bases between. Germline V gene data show CDR1 as SGHTA and CDR2 as FQGTGA. CDR3 length: 16 residues.

This clonotype was observed a handful of times. The chain joins TRBV28 to TRBJ2-3; 9 positions match TRBD2. Unmatched junction bases numbered 8, after V lost 5 bases and J lost 2 bases. The CDR3 runs to 16 residues. Per the germline V gene, CDR1 is MDHEN and CDR2 is SYDVKM. The CDR3 bases are TGTGCCAGCAGTATAGCGGGAGTTCGGTCCACAGATACGCAGTATTTT. Residues: CASSIAGVRSTDTQYF. Combining the CDR3 with reference TRBV28 and TRBJ2-3 gives the whole variable domain DVKVTQSSRYLVKRTGEKVFLECVQDMDHENMFWYRQDPGLGLRLIYFSYDVKMKEKGDIPEGYSVSREKKERFSLILESASTNQTSMYLCASSIAGVRSTDTQYFGPGTRLTVL.

The gene calls are TRBV28 and TRBJ1-6, with 10 bases fitting TRBD1. The V gene's germline CDR1 is MDHEN and CDR2 SYDVKM. After removal of 8 bases from V and 9 bases from J, the junction contained 4 bases not matched to a gene. The CDR3 extends over 13 amino acids. CDR3 sequence (DNA): TGTGCCAGCCTCGGGGACAGGGGTTCACCCCTCCACTTT. Its translation: CASLGDRGSPLHF.